The 22 T cell receptor beta chains in this list originate from one sample, sequenced in a study of cytomegalovirus exposure and HLA in healthy donors. The PCR had 60 Vbeta and 13 Jbeta primers. Sequenced by immunoSEQ multiplex PCR; TCRdb stores in-frame clones only, minus some. The sample includes approximately 140,000 clones, about 84% seen only once; the top ten take 5% to 7.5%. Material: PBMCs. The receptors originated from a woman in her forties in good health and CMV-seropositive.

CDR3 DNA sequence: TGTGCCAGCAGGGGCGGGAGGAAAGAGACCCAGTACTTC. Residues: CASRGGRKETQYF. This rearrangement joins TRBV27 to TRBJ2-5, with 8 bases lining up with TRBD2. The CDR3 totals 13 residues. Germline V CDR1 and CDR2: MNHEY, SMNVEV (reference sequence). J lost 3 bases, V lost 6 bases, and 3 bases had no gene match.

The chain couples TRBV6-6 to TRBJ2-7; 7 nucleotides match TRBD1. The CDR3 loop spans 12 amino acids. Germline V gene data show CDR1 as MNHNY and CDR2 as SVGAGI (reference sequence). The V gene end was trimmed by 8 bases and the J gene end by 2 bases; junction bases not matched to a gene: 3. The CDR3 loop reads CASQGQAYEQYF. The CDR3 DNA reads TGTGCCAGCCAAGGACAGGCCTACGAGCAGTACTTC.

This clone was observed a handful of times. One end of the junction is discordant with germline, which a read error may explain. The chain employs TRBV7-9 and TRBJ2-2; 15 bases are shared with TRBD2. Germline V gives CDR1 SEHNR, CDR2 FQNEAQ (reference sequence). The CDR3 has 19 residues. The CDR3 sequence: CSSSRPPGLAGGHTGELFF. The CDR3 nucleotides read TGTTCCAGCAGCCGTCCTCCGGGACTAGCGGGAGGCCACACCGGGGAGCTGTTTTTT.

CDR3 residues: CAWRPPGRTNEQYF. For the CDR3, the DNA is TGTGCCTGGAGGCCCCCCGGCAGGACTAACGAGCAGTACTTC. The chain combines TRBV30 with TRBJ2-7, with D tentatively TRBD2 (6 bases). Germline CDR1 GTSNPN, CDR2 SVGIG (reference sequence). V dropped 3 bases and J dropped 5 bases, with 17 bases sitting between them. CDR3 length equals 14 residues.

The rearrangement uses TRBV18 and TRBJ2-1; 9 bases are shared with TRBD2. Trimming at V came to 6 bases and at J to 7 bases, leaving 13 bases not matched to a gene. The CDR3 extends over 16 amino acids. Germline-derived CDR1 and CDR2 are KGHSH and LQKENI. The CDR3 DNA is TGTGCCAGCTCGCTGGATGCGGGAGGGCTGGGGAATGAGCAGTTCTTC. This sequence encodes CASSLDAGGLGNEQFF.

V usage is TRBV29-1 and J usage is TRBJ2-5; D is uncertain. The germline V gene encodes CDR1 SQVTM and CDR2 ANQGSEA. This CDR3 region has 13 residues. The ends were cut back, 3 bases at V and 4 bases at J, with 12 bases in the middle. The CDR3 region has the DNA TGCAGCGTTGATCCTATAAAGCGAGAGACCCAGTACTTC. It is translated as CSVDPIKRETQYF.

The rearrangement uses TRBV7-6 and TRBJ2-1; 10 bases agree with TRBD2. CDR1 is SGHVS and CDR2 is FNYEAQ in the germline V gene. CDR3 length equals 17 residues. Trimming cost V 1 base and J 0 bases; bases outside gene matches: 3. CDR3 residues: CASSLEASGSSYNEQFF. The DNA of the CDR3 is TGTGCCAGCAGCTTAGAAGCTAGCGGGAGCTCCTACAATGAGCAGTTCTTC.

The V gene is TRBV28, the J gene TRBJ1-2; TRBD1 matches at 7 bases. V was pared by 6 bases and J by 8 bases, with 9 bases of the junction left unmatched. The CDR3 runs to 13 residues. CDR1 is MDHEN and CDR2 is SYDVKM in the germline V gene. The CDR3 bases are TGTGCCAGCAGAACTACAGGGGACCGGGGCTACACCTTC. Translation gives CASRTTGDRGYTF.

DNA for the CDR3: TGTGCCAGCAGCCCATGGAACACTGAAGCTTTCTTT. Encoded protein: CASSPWNTEAFF. V gene TRBV14 combines with J gene TRBJ1-1, with unresolved D. The V end was cut by 4 bases, the J end by 1 base, with 4 bases between. CDR3 size: 12 residues. Germline assignment: CDR1 SGHDN and CDR2 FVKESK.

The chain employs TRBV27 and TRBJ1-1, with a weak D call TRBD1 (6 bases). Deletions cut 2 bases from V and 6 bases from J, with 10 bases between. The length of the CDR3 is 13 residues. CDR1 is MNHEY and CDR2 is SMNVEV in the germline V gene (reference sequence). The CDR3 DNA is TGTGCCAGCAGTTTAAGCAGGGGATCTGAAGCTTTCTTT. It encodes CASSLSRGSEAFF.

The genes are TRBV28 and TRBJ2-2; D may be TRBD2 (6 bases). Per germline, CDR1 MDHEN and CDR2 SYDVKM. The ends were cut back, 4 bases at V and 1 base at J, with 10 bases in the middle. The CDR3 totals 15 residues. CDR3 sequence: CASSSGTLNTGELFF. The CDR3 nucleotides read TGTGCCAGCAGTTCAGGGACTTTGAACACCGGGGAGCTGTTTTTT.

This chain links TRBV27 with TRBJ1-5, with D unclear. Deletions cut 2 bases from V and 0 bases from J, with 11 bases between. The CDR3 is 16 residues long. CDR1 is MNHEY and CDR2 is SMNVEV in the germline V gene (reference sequence). The CDR3 sequence: CASSLLSRLSNQPQHF. The CDR3, as DNA: TGTGCCAGCAGTTTACTTTCCAGACTTAGCAATCAGCCCCAGCATTTT.

The chain is built from TRBV6-6 and TRBJ1-4, with D possibly TRBD1 on 6 matching bases. This CDR3 has 15 residues. Per germline, CDR1 MNHNY and CDR2 SVGAGI (reference sequence). With 2 bases removed from V and 0 bases from J, the gap between germline ends came to 7 bases. In DNA form, the CDR3 reads TGTGCCAGCAGTTACGGGGACACAACTAATGAAAAACTGTTTTTT. It is translated as CASSYGDTTNEKLFF.

V and J are TRBV28 and TRBJ2-1; TRBD2 is a possible D gene (5 bases). CDR1 is MDHEN and CDR2 is SYDVKM in the germline V gene. The CDR3 loop spans 17 amino acids. Trimming took 3 bases from V and 1 from J, leaving 16 bases between them. CDR3 protein: CASSFSSGRNSYNEQFF. The CDR3 DNA is TGTGCCAGCAGTTTTTCGAGCGGCAGAAATTCCTACAATGAGCAGTTCTTC.

V gene TRBV7-8 combines with J gene TRBJ2-7, with 7 bases identical to TRBD2. Germline V gene data show CDR1 as SGHVS and CDR2 as FQNEAQ. V trimming: 0 bases; J trimming: 7 bases; junction bases outside the gene matches: 9. The CDR3 covers 15 residues. CDR3 residues: CASSLAFSGTTEQYF. DNA for the CDR3: TGTGCCAGCAGCTTAGCGTTCTCCGGGACTACAGAGCAGTACTTC.

The J gene is TRBJ2-4, the V gene TRBV18; unclear D gene. The CDR3 totals 15 residues. Per germline, CDR1 KGHSH and CDR2 LQKENI. The V end was cut by 0 bases, the J end by 7 bases, with 13 bases between. In DNA, the CDR3 is TGTGCCAGCTCACCACCAGGAGTCCTCAACAACATTCAGTACTTC. Amino acid sequence: CASSPPGVLNNIQYF.

The chain combines TRBV7-9 with TRBJ2-3, with no clear D. Trimming pared 4 bases from V and 1 base from J, leaving 6 bases between. The CDR3 extends over 13 amino acids. Germline values: CDR1 SEHNR, CDR2 FQNEAQ (reference sequence). CDR3 in DNA: TGTGCCAGCAGCTACTTCCGCACAGATACGCAGTATTTT. Translation: CASSYFRTDTQYF. The entire variable domain, with the rest obtained from reference TRBV7-9 and TRBJ2-3, is as follows: DTGVSQNPRHKITKRGQNVTFRCDPISEHNRLYWYRQTLGQGPEFLTYFQNEAQLEKSRLLSDRFSAERPKGSFSTLEIQRTEQGDSAMYLCASSYFRTDTQYFGPGTRLTVL.

The V call is TRBV19, the J call TRBJ2-7; 11 nucleotides line up with TRBD2. CDR3 length equals 14 residues. Trimming removed 6 bases from V and 5 bases from J; junction bases left unmatched: 6. Germline loops: CDR1 LNHDA, CDR2 SQIVND (reference sequence). CDR3 region: CASSLSGRGNEQYF. The CDR3 DNA follows: TGTGCCAGTAGCCTTAGCGGGAGGGGCAACGAGCAGTACTTC.

V usage is TRBV21-1 and J usage is TRBJ1-2; the table assigns TRBD1, which was not confirmed against the DNA. TRBV21-1 is termed a pseudogene. The CDR3 extends over 15 amino acids. CDR3 coding DNA: TGTGCCAGCAGCAAGGACAGGGTCTCTTTGGATGGCTACACCTTC. Amino acids: CASSKDRVSLDGYTF.

J is TRBJ2-5 and V is TRBV4-1; TRBD2 matches 15 bases. This CDR3 spans 17 amino acids. Trimming cost V 4 bases and J 4 bases; bases outside gene matches: 7. Germline CDR1 is MGHRA and CDR2 is YSYEKL. The CDR3 loop is CASSRVGLAGGGETQYF. Written as DNA, the CDR3 is TGCGCCAGCAGCCGAGTAGGACTAGCGGGAGGGGGAGAGACCCAGTACTTC.

The chain employs TRBV11-2 and TRBJ2-7; 12 nucleotides agree with TRBD2. This CDR3 has 16 residues. Trimming at V came to 5 bases and at J to 3 bases, leaving 8 bases not matched to a gene. CDR1 and CDR2 (germline): SGHAT, FQNNGV. CDR3 sequence reads: CASSPAGLAGIYEQYF. DNA for the CDR3: TGTGCCAGCAGCCCCGCAGGACTAGCGGGAATCTACGAGCAGTACTTC.

The rearrangement joins TRBV5-1 to TRBJ2-5, with 7 positions matching TRBD2. The CDR3 has 15 residues. Germline CDR1 is SGHRS and CDR2 is YFSETQ. J gave up 5 bases and V 4 bases, and 11 bases lay outside the gene matches. CDR3 in DNA: TGCGCCAGCAGCATCTCGACTAGCTCGGCGGAGACCCAGTACTTC. Translation gives CASSISTSSAETQYF.